This paragraph covers one T cell receptor beta chain sequence. What this receptor recognizes is not known. Base-call qualities are not available, and no considerably larger clone is one nucleotide away. The immunoSEQ multiplex PCR assay was used to generate TCR libraries, with TCR-beta and/or TCR-alpha/delta assays applied to each sample. The amplified TCR libraries were sequenced on the Illumina high-throughput platform. The original pipeline was this. Clustering and dimensionality reduction were performed using pairwise TCRdist distances among GMM-specific receptors from ex vivo sorted or in vitro expanded T cells. Each clinical repertoire received a mean NN-distance score, defined as the average TCRdist to the nearest 10% of tetramer-positive reference sequences. GEM TCR motif frequency was computed as the fraction of unique TCRs matching known GEM sequences by V/J usage and CDR3 length. Active tuberculosis was classified by linear discriminant analysis with leave-one-out cross-validation, implemented in scikit-learn. Here the immuneACCESS table is served through TCRdb, limited to in-frame sequences with V and J called. Missing clones are a known gap in these copies; in checked studies unresolved V genes cover under half, and the rest lacks a known reason. Clone size and the V and J calls come from that table; the DNA yielded D and trimming. The sample contains 25,000 to 35,000 clones, less than 95% of them found a single time. In total, the top ten clones hold 8% of the sample.

This entry is derived from a study of T cells in tuberculosis (dated by TCRdb to 2016 to 2019). For the wider study: To characterize T cells specific for the mycobacterial lipid antigen glucose monomycolate (GMM), the study used CD1B tetramers together with high-throughput TCR immunosequencing. With over 8 people per group, a South African clinical cohort compared IGRA-negative adolescents, IGRA-positive adolescents with latent tuberculosis, and adults with active tuberculosis.

General conclusions and limits of the study: Clinical samples were selected based on the availability of cryopreserved specimens, with adults included as active tuberculosis cases and adolescents included as controls. An accuracy of 87% (AUROC roughly 0.87) was reached by a classifier using the diverse GMM-specific repertoire, compared with approximately 70% accuracy when GEM motif frequencies were used. The smaller NN-distances were partly driven by shorter CDR3-alpha lengths in active tuberculosis patients, and the difference for TCR-beta did not reach statistical significance. Compared with IGRA-negative controls, TCR-alpha repertoires from active tuberculosis had smaller mean NN-distances to GMM-specific TCRs, which suggests clonal expansion of these TCRs.

The CDR3 runs 15 amino acids, cysteine and phenylalanine included. Left in the record is the CDR3 DNA by itself, 45 bases read in frame from the first base. The germline V gene encodes CDR1 SGHRS and CDR2 YFSETQ. The V end gives up 4 bases and the J end 4 bases, leaving 8 bases in the junction not matched to a gene. At study entry, adolescents were screened for latent tuberculosis infection by tuberculin skin test and QuantiFERON-TB GOLD In-Tube IGRA. Immunosequencing of unsorted cryopreserved PBMC covered, on average, roughly 93,000 T cells per clinical donor. Eleven high schools in the Worcester region of the Western Cape, South Africa, served as enrollment sites for adolescents aged 12 to 18 years. Ten M. tuberculosis-infected and some ten uninfected adolescents were selected with matching for age and sex. Adolescent PBMC were isolated from freshly drawn heparinized blood by density centrifugation and cryopreserved.

Sequenced sample: PBMCs. Here the chain combines TRBV5-1 and TRBJ1-2; TRBD1 matches 9 bases in the middle. The receptor was isolated from a donor aged 10-30 years with latent tuberculosis or without tuberculosis infection. The sequence in DNA is TGCGCCAGCAGCCCGGACGGGACAGGGACCTATGGCTACACCTTC. Its coded protein is CASSPDGTGTYGYTF. This CDR3, with the reference TRBV5-1 and TRBJ1-2 proteins standing in past its ends, gives the full variable domain KAGVTQTPRYLIKTRGQQVTLSCSPISGHRSVSWYQQTPGQGLQFLFEYFSETQRNKGNFPGRFSGRQFSNSRSEMNVSTLELGDSALYLCASSPDGTGTYGYTFGSGTRLTVV.